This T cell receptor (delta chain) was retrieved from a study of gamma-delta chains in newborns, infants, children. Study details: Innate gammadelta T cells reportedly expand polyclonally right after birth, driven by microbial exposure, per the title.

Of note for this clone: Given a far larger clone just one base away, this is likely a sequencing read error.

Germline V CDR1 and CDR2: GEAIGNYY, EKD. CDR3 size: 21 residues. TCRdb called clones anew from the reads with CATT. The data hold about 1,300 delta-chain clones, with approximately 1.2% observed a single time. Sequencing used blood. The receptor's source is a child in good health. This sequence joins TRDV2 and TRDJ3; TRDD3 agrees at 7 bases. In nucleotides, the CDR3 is TGTGCCCGTGACACTGCCGAGGGTGGGGGAACGAGCTCCTGGGACACCCGACAGATGTTTTTC. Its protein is CARDTAEGGGTSSWDTRQMFF.